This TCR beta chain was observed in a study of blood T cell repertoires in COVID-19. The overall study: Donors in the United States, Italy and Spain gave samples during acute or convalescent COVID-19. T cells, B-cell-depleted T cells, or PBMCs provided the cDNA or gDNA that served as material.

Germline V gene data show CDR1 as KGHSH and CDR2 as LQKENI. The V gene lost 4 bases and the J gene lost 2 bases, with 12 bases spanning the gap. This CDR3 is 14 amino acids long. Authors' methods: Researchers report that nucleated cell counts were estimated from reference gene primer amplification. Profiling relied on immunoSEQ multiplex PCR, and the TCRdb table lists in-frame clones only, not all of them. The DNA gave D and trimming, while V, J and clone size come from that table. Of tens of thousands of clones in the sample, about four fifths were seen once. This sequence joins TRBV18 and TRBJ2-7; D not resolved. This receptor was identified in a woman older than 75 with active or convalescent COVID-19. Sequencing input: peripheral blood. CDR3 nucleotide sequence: TGTGCCAGCTCACAAATGAAAAGCCCCTACGAGCAGTACTTC. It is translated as CASSQMKSPYEQYF. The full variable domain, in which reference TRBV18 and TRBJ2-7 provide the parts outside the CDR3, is NAGVMQNPRHLVRRRGQEARLRCSPMKGHSHVYWYRQLPEEGLKFMVYLQKENIIDESGMPKERFSAEFPKEGPSILRIQQVVRGDSAAYFCASSQMKSPYEQYFGPGTRLTVT.